The 29 T cell receptor beta chains below all came from one sample that was sequenced in a study of blood T cell repertoires in COVID-19. Method: immunoSEQ multiplex PCR; TCRdb's copy keeps in-frame clones and lacks some. The table lists 70,000 to 95,000 clones, roughly 77% of them singletons. Sequences were obtained from peripheral blood. These receptors were taken from a human donor in a cohort sampled during active COVID-19.

The gene calls are TRBV7-6 and TRBJ1-2, with D possibly TRBD1 on 5 matching bases. Trimming shortened V by 5 bases and J by 3 bases, and 13 bases separated the two germline ends. Germline lookup yields CDR1 SGHVS and CDR2 FNYEAQ. This CDR3 has 14 residues. The CDR3 bases are TGTGCCAGCAGCCCACAGTTAGGGGACTATGGCTACACCTTC. Protein product: CASSPQLGDYGYTF.

The rearrangement uses TRBV4-2 and TRBJ2-5; TRBD2 aligns across 12 bases. V lost 0 bases and J lost 3; bases outside the gene matches: 8. Germline V gene lookup returns CDR1 LGHNA and CDR2 YNFKEQ. The length of the CDR3 is 18 residues. The CDR3 protein is CASSQDPLAGGREETQYF. CDR3 sequence (DNA): TGTGCCAGCAGCCAAGATCCACTAGCGGGGGGCAGAGAAGAGACCCAGTACTTC.

This clone has a handful of counts. CDR3 sequence reads: CASSATGNADTQYF. The CDR3 DNA follows: TGTGCCAGCAGCGCTACAGGGAACGCAGATACGCAGTATTTT. The chain carries TRBV9 and TRBJ2-3, with D perhaps TRBD1 (6 bases). CDR1 is SGDLS, CDR2 YYNGEE, per germline. V lost 3 bases to trimming and J lost 4 bases, with 12 bases between them. This CDR3 spans 14 amino acids.

There are a few counts of this clone. The chain couples TRBV30 to TRBJ1-2, with a possible D match to TRBD1 (5 bases). V dropped 0 bases and J dropped 4 bases, with 12 bases sitting between them. This CDR3 has 14 amino acids. Germline assignment: CDR1 GTSNPN and CDR2 SVGIG (reference sequence). The CDR3 region has the DNA TGTGCCTGGAGTGTACTCAGGGTTACCTATGGCTACACCTTC. This sequence encodes CAWSVLRVTYGYTF.

The chain is built from TRBV28 and TRBJ1-4; TRBD1 matches at 7 bases. The germline V gene encodes CDR1 MDHEN and CDR2 SYDVKM. This CDR3 has 14 amino acids. With 11 bases clipped from V and 8 bases from J, the junction kept 14 bases outside the gene matches. CDR3 bases: TGTGCCTCGAGAGGGCGGGACAGAGGAGAAAAACTGTTTTTT. Encoded protein: CASRGRDRGEKLFF.

This chain joins TRBV7-3 and TRBJ2-7, with 9 bases fitting TRBD1. The V gene end was trimmed by 5 bases and the J gene end by 4 bases; junction bases not matched to a gene: 6. The CDR3 covers 14 residues. CDR1 is SGHTA and CDR2 is FQGTGA in the germline V gene. The CDR3 nucleotides are TGTGCCAGCAGCCAGGGACAGGGAGGATACGAGCAGTACTTC. Its translation: CASSQGQGGYEQYF.

The V gene is TRBV29-1, the J gene TRBJ1-1; D not resolved. Trimming pared 7 bases from V and 6 bases from J, leaving 18 bases between. The CDR3 has 13 residues. CDR1 SQVTM and CDR2 ANQGSEA come from the germline V gene. In DNA form, the CDR3 reads TGCAGCGCGCCGGTGATGGAGGGCGCTGAAGCTTTCTTT. Protein sequence: CSAPVMEGAEAFF.

The V and J genes are TRBV6-5 and TRBJ2-7; TRBD1 aligns across 8 bases. This CDR3 region has 14 residues. CDR1 and CDR2 (germline): MNHEY, SVGAGI. V was pared by 7 bases and J by 6 bases, with 11 bases of the junction left unmatched. The DNA for the CDR3 is TGTGCCAGCAAAGCCCACAGGGGGGTTGGCGAGCAGTACTTC. Translation: CASKAHRGVGEQYF.

This clone was seen only a few times. The chain couples TRBV5-1 to TRBJ1-3; D is perhaps TRBD1 (5 bases). CDR1 is SGHRS and CDR2 is YFSETQ in the germline V gene. The V end lost 3 bases, the J end lost 0 bases, and 13 bases lay between the germline ends. This CDR3 is built from 16 residues. This CDR3 is CASSSGGVSSGNTIYF. DNA of the CDR3: TGCGCCAGCAGCTCGGGAGGGGTAAGCTCTGGAAACACCATATATTTT.

Remarks on this clone: Its ends do not fully match the called genes, so a read error is possible. The CDR3 nucleotides read TGTGCCAGCAGCCCACCCCAGGGGGCGCGGGAAACACTGTTTTTT. As protein: CASSPPQGARETLFF. The chain combines TRBV7-9 with TRBJ1-4; 8 nucleotides match TRBD1. Germline CDR1 is SEHNR and CDR2 is FQNEAQ (reference sequence). The CDR3 totals 15 residues.

This clone has just one count. The chain combines TRBV13 with TRBJ1-1, with TRBD1 matching over 7 bases. There are 12 residues in the CDR3. Germline V gene sequence: CDR1 PRHDT, CDR2 FYEKMQ (reference sequence). Trimming at V came to 5 bases and at J to 6 bases, leaving 3 bases not matched to a gene. The CDR3 loop is CASSPQGAEAFF. The CDR3 DNA is TGTGCCAGCAGCCCCCAGGGGGCTGAAGCTTTCTTT.

The rearrangement links TRBV9 to TRBJ1-3; 9 bases fit TRBD1. CDR1 is SGDLS and CDR2 is YYNGEE in the germline V gene. The J segment lost 0 bases and the V segment lost 4 bases, leaving 2 bases of the junction unmatched. This CDR3 contains 15 residues. DNA of the CDR3: TGTGCCAGCAGCTGGACAGGGGACTCTGGAAACACCATATATTTT. Protein sequence: CASSWTGDSGNTIYF.

In its sample, this clone was seen once. V gene TRBV18 combines with J gene TRBJ1-1; the match to TRBD1 covers 8 bases. Germline values: CDR1 KGHSH, CDR2 LQKENI. CDR3 length: 15 residues. V dropped 3 bases and J dropped 1; count of bases not matched to a gene: 4. This CDR3 is CASSPRGLENTEAFF. Written as DNA, the CDR3 is TGTGCCAGCTCACCCAGGGGGCTAGAGAACACTGAAGCTTTCTTT.

In DNA, the CDR3 is TGTGCCACCGCAGGGGACCAAGAGACCCAGTACTTC. It encodes CATAGDQETQYF. The gene calls are TRBV10-3 and TRBJ2-5; TRBD1 might be the D (6 bases). Trimming took off 10 bases at V and 0 bases at J, with 9 bases between the two ends. The germline CDR1 and CDR2 sequences are ENHRY and SYGVKD. CDR3 length: 12 amino acids.

The chain joins TRBV6-2 or TRBV6-3 to TRBJ1-1; perhaps TRBD1 as D (6 bases). CDR1 MNHEY and CDR2 SVGEGT come from the germline V gene. The CDR3 consists of 16 residues. V was clipped by 0 bases and J by 0 bases, with 11 bases between them. The CDR3: CASSYSGGGMNTEAFF. The DNA of the CDR3 is TGTGCCAGCAGTTACTCGGGAGGGGGAATGAACACTGAAGCTTTCTTT.

The rearrangement uses TRBV25-1 and TRBJ1-1; D is uncertain. Germline V CDR1 and CDR2: MGHDK, SYGVNS. Trimming took off 1 base at V and 10 bases at J, with 13 bases between the two ends. The CDR3 has 13 residues. DNA for the CDR3: TGTGCCAGCAGTGAATCCTGGCCGCATGCAGCTTTCTTT. Translated, it gives CASSESWPHAAFF.

The chain joins TRBV9 to TRBJ1-6, with D possibly TRBD1 on 5 matching bases. V was clipped by 0 bases and J by 1 base, with 5 bases between them. The V gene's germline CDR1 is SGDLS and CDR2 YYNGEE. The CDR3 covers 15 residues. CDR3 DNA: TGTGCCAGCAGCGTAGAGGGGTCCTATAATTCACCCCTCCACTTT. Its protein product is CASSVEGSYNSPLHF.

This clone was picked up one time. The chain has TRBV7-2 and TRBJ1-5; D is perhaps TRBD1 (6 bases). The CDR3 is 15 amino acids. Trimming removed 5 bases at V and 3 bases at J, with 14 bases between. The germline CDR1 and CDR2 sequences are SGHTA and FQGNSA. The CDR3 spells CASSGRGGSNQPQHF. DNA of the CDR3: TGTGCCAGCAGCGGAAGAGGGGGATCCAATCAGCCCCAGCATTTT.

This chain uses TRBV2 with TRBJ2-1; 9 nucleotides align to TRBD2. Per germline, CDR1 SNHLY and CDR2 FYNNEI. The CDR3 contains 14 residues. J gave up 2 bases and V 4 bases, and 0 bases lay outside the gene matches. The CDR3 loop is CASSGLAAYNEQFF. The CDR3 DNA reads TGTGCCAGCAGTGGACTAGCGGCCTACAATGAGCAGTTCTTC.

V gene TRBV18 combines with J gene TRBJ1-6, with 8 bases that match TRBD1. Germline V gene data show CDR1 as KGHSH and CDR2 as LQKENI. Unmatched junction bases numbered 12, after V lost 6 bases and J lost 5 bases. The CDR3 runs 17 residues. The CDR3: CASSVTLGQANNSPLHF. The DNA of the CDR3 is TGTGCCAGCTCGGTAACGCTGGGACAGGCTAATAATTCACCCCTCCACTTT.

The rearrangement uses TRBV5-1 and TRBJ1-1; weak D call: TRBD1 (5 bases). Trimming pared 1 base from V and 5 bases from J, leaving 18 bases between. The CDR3 sequence is 16 residues long. The germline V gene has CDR1 SGHRS and CDR2 YFSETQ. The CDR3 here is CASSLQGPSLDTEAFF. CDR3 nucleotide sequence: TGCGCCAGCAGCTTGCAGGGCCCCTCATTGGATACTGAAGCTTTCTTT.

The chain carries TRBV3-1 (or the pseudogene TRBV3-2) and TRBJ1-1; the D is unclear. Trimming removed 0 bases from V and 7 bases from J, with 12 bases in between. This CDR3 spans 14 amino acids. Germline lookup yields CDR1 LGHDT and CDR2 YNNKEL (reference sequence). The CDR3 sequence: CASSQDLGGVEAFF. The DNA of the CDR3 is TGTGCCAGCAGCCAAGATCTGGGCGGGGTTGAAGCTTTCTTT.

The chain uses TRBV7-2 and TRBJ2-2; a weak D match, TRBD2 (5 bases). The V and J ends lost 1 base and 5 bases respectively, with 20 bases between them. The CDR3 consists of 18 residues. CDR1 is SGHTA and CDR2 is FQGNSA in the germline V gene. CDR3 in DNA: TGTGCCAGCAGCTTAGTCGGCGGAGGAACCGGTGGGACCGGGGAGCTGTTTTTT. It translates to CASSLVGGGTGGTGELFF.

This chain uses TRBV5-1 with TRBJ2-3, with 7 nucleotides matching TRBD1. The CDR3 covers 15 residues. Trimming cost V 4 bases and J 0 bases; bases outside gene matches: 5. Per the germline V gene, CDR1 is SGHRS and CDR2 is YFSETQ. The CDR3 loop is CASSRQGPSTDTQYF. DNA of the CDR3: TGCGCCAGCAGCCGACAGGGCCCTAGCACAGATACGCAGTATTTT.

The chain is built from TRBV5-1 and TRBJ1-1; tentative D call: TRBD1 (5 bases). Trimming cost V 0 bases and J 3 bases, with 6 bases left between them. The CDR3 runs 13 residues. Germline CDR1 is SGHRS and CDR2 is YFSETQ. DNA of the CDR3: TGCGCCAGCAGCTTGGCAGGGTACACTGAAGCTTTCTTT. Translated, it gives CASSLAGYTEAFF.

CDR3: CASSQDRRVRTDTQYF. DNA of the CDR3: TGTGCCAGCAGCCAAGATCGGCGGGTCCGCACAGATACGCAGTATTTT. The chain carries TRBV3-1 (or the pseudogene TRBV3-2) and TRBJ2-3; weak D call: TRBD2 (5 bases). Per the germline V gene, CDR1 is LGHDT and CDR2 is YNNKEL (reference sequence). Trimming pared 0 bases from V and 1 base from J, leaving 11 bases between. This CDR3 has 16 residues.

This chain joins TRBV5-6 and TRBJ1-6, with D perhaps TRBD1 (6 bases). Germline-derived CDR1 and CDR2 are SGHDT and YYEEEE. With 6 bases removed from V and 6 bases from J, the gap between germline ends came to 16 bases. The CDR3 runs 15 residues. The CDR3: CASTRGALANSPLHF. As DNA, the CDR3 is TGTGCCAGCACCCGGGGGGCCTTGGCTAATTCACCCCTCCACTTT.

CDR3 amino acids: CASSFPAGGRDEQYF. The CDR3 coding sequence is TGTGCCAGCAGTTTCCCTGCGGGGGGCCGCGACGAGCAGTACTTC. This chain connects TRBV28 to TRBJ2-7; TRBD2 aligns across 8 bases. V shed 3 bases and J 5 bases; nucleotides not matched to a gene: 9. The CDR3 spans 15 residues. CDR1 and CDR2 from the germline V gene are MDHEN and SYDVKM.

Points on this clone: Being one base from a much bigger clone, this may be a read error. The V and J genes are TRBV7-2 and TRBJ1-1; D call uncertain. V gave up 2 bases and J gave up 1 base, with 5 bases separating them. CDR1 is SGHTA and CDR2 is FQGNSA in the germline V gene. The CDR3 consists of 13 residues. CDR3: CASSLHRNTEAFF. CDR3 sequence (DNA): TGTGCCAGCAGCTTACACAGGAACACTGAAGCTTTCTTT. Drawing the rest from reference TRBV7-2 and TRBJ1-1, the complete variable domain is GAGVSQSPSNKVTEKGKDVELRCDPISGHTALYWYRQSLGQGLEFLIYFQGNSAPDKSGLPSDRFSAERTGGSVSTLTIQRTQQEDSAVYLCASSLHRNTEAFFGQGTRLTVV.